This TCR beta chain is drawn from a study of T cells in Graves' hyperthyroidism and ophthalmopathy. Amplification of TCR beta CDR3 regions used RNA as the template. The primer set for the first-round RT-PCR of the TCR CDR3 was HTBI. TCRdb passed the multiplex PCR reads through MiXCR, listing each CDR3 protein once. The sample shows about 640,000 distinct CDR3 sequences, about a fifth of them seen only once. This clonotype was counted only a few times. V gave up 1 base and J gave up 4 bases; unmatched junction bases: 6. Germline CDR1 is LNHDA and CDR2 is SQIVND (reference sequence). CDR3 length: 15 residues.

Input material: blood. The chain employs TRBV19 and TRBJ1-1; 7 bases map to TRBD1. The clonotype was recovered from a man younger than 45 with Graves' ophthalmopathy. The CDR3 DNA reads TGTGCCAGTAGTATAGGGGAGGGGGCGGTCACTGAAGCTTTCTTT. It encodes CASSIGEGAVTEAFF. Supplemented by reference TRBV19 and TRBJ1-1, the full variable domain reads DGGITQSPKYLFRKEGQNVTLSCEQNLNHDAMYWYRQDPGQGLRLIYYSQIVNDFQKGDIAEGYSVSREKKESFPLTVTSAQKNPTAFYLCASSIGEGAVTEAFFGQGTRLTVV.